This is a list of T cell receptor beta chains from one sample in a study of TIL therapy for anti-PD-1-resistant metastatic lung cancer. Libraries were prepared by immunoSEQ multiplex PCR; TCRdb keeps only in-frame clonotypes and omits some of them. The sample carries over 20,000 clones, about 79% recorded once. The specimen was blood, collected at baseline. These receptors were obtained from a person aged 25 to 85 with non-small cell lung cancer. CDR3s include the opening cysteine and the closing phenylalanine or tryptophan. A D gene is named only where the DNA matches it firmly. Clone size appears in some rows only: once, few, many, or a class for an expanded clone.

cdr3_aa cdr3_nt d_call v_call clone_size j_call
CASSPRWGQAPSFYGYTF TGTGCCAGCAGTCCCCGCTGGGGACAGGCTCCCTCTTTCTATGGCTACACCTTC TRBD1 TRBV28 NA TRBJ1-2
CASTPGTHFEKLFF TGTGCCAGCACCCCCGGGACACACTTCGAAAAACTGTTTTTT NA TRBV27 NA TRBJ1-4
CASTFYGAYLNTGELFF TGTGCCAGTACCTTCTACGGAGCATATTTGAACACCGGGGAGCTGTTTTTT NA TRBV19 NA TRBJ2-2
CAISALGGLQETQYF TGTGCCATCAGCGCTTTAGGGGGCCTCCAAGAGACCCAGTACTTC TRBD1 TRBV10-3 NA TRBJ2-5
CASSLTDRGYTF TGTGCCAGCAGTTTGACGGATCGTGGCTACACCTTC NA TRBV28 NA TRBJ1-2
CASRREQVVAGELFF TGTGCCAGTAGGAGAGAACAGGTCGTCGCCGGGGAGCTGTTTTTT NA TRBV19 NA TRBJ2-2
CASSGGQVSSHSNQPQHF TGTGCCAGCAGCGGCGGACAGGTATCTTCTCATAGCAATCAGCCCCAGCATTTT TRBD1 TRBV28 NA TRBJ1-5
CASSLTSGRGYEQFF TGTGCCAGCAGTCTAACTAGCGGGAGGGGCTATGAGCAGTTCTTC TRBD2 TRBV28 NA TRBJ2-1
CASSLGGTTGFNEQFF TGTGCCAGCAGTTTGGGGGGCACCACAGGGTTCAATGAGCAGTTCTTC NA TRBV27 NA TRBJ2-1
CSVSRGRSYEQYF TGCAGCGTGAGCCGTGGGCGCTCCTACGAGCAGTACTTC NA TRBV29-1 NA TRBJ2-7
CASRGRGRFGAGELFF TGTGCCAGCAGAGGGAGGGGGCGATTTGGCGCCGGGGAGCTGTTTTTT NA TRBV25-1 NA TRBJ2-2
CAWSVLAGGFGQYF TGTGCCTGGAGTGTACTTGCGGGAGGGTTTGGGCAGTATTTT TRBD2 TRBV30 NA TRBJ2-3
CASSGALAGQETQYF TGTGCCAGCAGCGGGGCTTTAGCGGGTCAAGAGACCCAGTACTTC TRBD2 TRBV5-4 NA TRBJ2-5
CASSYSGRGYNEQFF TGTGCCAGCAGTTATAGCGGGAGAGGCTACAATGAGCAGTTCTTC TRBD2 TRBV6-5 NA TRBJ2-1
CASSLSGTSTQYF TGTGCCAGCAGTTTATCAGGGACTAGTACGCAGTATTTT TRBD2 TRBV27 few TRBJ2-3
CASSELAGGPDTQYF TGTGCCAGCAGTGAACTAGCGGGGGGGCCAGATACGCAGTATTTT TRBD2 TRBV6-1 NA TRBJ2-3
CASKQGYGYTF TGTGCCAGCAAACAGGGGTATGGCTACACCTTC TRBD1 TRBV6-1 once TRBJ1-2
CASSERRGGDTQYF TGTGCCAGCAGTGAACGAAGGGGGGGAGATACGCAGTATTTT NA TRBV2 NA TRBJ2-3
CAWTNRGLGSPLHF TGTGCCTGGACCAACAGGGGGCTGGGTTCACCCCTCCACTTT TRBD1 TRBV30 few TRBJ1-6
CASSLRGRGWGSPLHF TGTGCCAGCAGCTTAAGGGGCCGAGGCTGGGGCTCACCCCTCCACTTT NA TRBV7-8 NA TRBJ1-6
CASSLAGGSNQPQHF TGTGCCAGCAGCTTGGCTGGAGGGAGCAATCAGCCCCAGCATTTT NA TRBV5-6 NA TRBJ1-5
CATSRDRGPEQYF TGTGCCACCAGCAGAGATCGAGGGCCCGAGCAGTACTTC NA TRBV15 NA TRBJ2-7
CACKRVSGGTSTDTQYF TGTGCCTGTAAGCGCGTTAGCGGGGGAACTAGCACAGATACGCAGTATTTT NA TRBV21-1 NA TRBJ2-3
CASSDGQGSGNTIYF TGCGCCAGCAGCGACGGACAGGGCTCTGGAAACACCATATATTTT TRBD1 TRBV4-3 NA TRBJ1-3
CASSVNSNSPLHF TGTGCCAGCAGTGTAAACAGTAATTCACCCCTCCACTTT NA TRBV6-1 few TRBJ1-6
CASSQQSGLNQPQHF TGTGCCAGCAGCCAACAGTCTGGGTTAAATCAGCCCCAGCATTTT NA TRBV16 NA TRBJ1-5
CASSRTGSYEQYF TGCGCCAGCAGCCGGACAGGGAGCTACGAGCAGTACTTC TRBD1 TRBV5-1 NA TRBJ2-7
CATSPRQGGIVYEQYF TGTGCCACCAGCCCGAGACAGGGGGGAATCGTCTACGAGCAGTACTTC TRBD1 TRBV15 NA TRBJ2-7
CASSLEGVQPQHF TGTGCCAGCAGCTTGGAGGGGGTTCAGCCCCAGCATTTT NA TRBV11-2 NA TRBJ1-5
CASSPGQFTSGNTIYF TGTGCCAGCAGTCCGGGACAGTTCACCTCTGGAAACACCATATATTTT TRBD1 TRBV27 NA TRBJ1-3
CASSLTGGPQDTQYF TGTGCCAGCAGCCTCACCGGGGGACCCCAGGATACGCAGTATTTT NA TRBV9 few TRBJ2-3
CASSLSSSLAGGNQYF TGTGCCAGCAGCTTATCCTCGTCTTTGGCGGGGGGTAACCAGTACTTC TRBD2 TRBV7-6 few TRBJ2-5
CASSSTGPLTDTQYF TGTGCCAGCAGTTCCACGGGACCCCTCACAGATACGCAGTATTTT NA TRBV28 NA TRBJ2-3
CASSLVGSPYEQYF TGCGCCAGCAGCTTGGTTGGATCGCCCTACGAGCAGTACTTC NA TRBV5-1 NA TRBJ2-7
CASSLREYQPQHF TGTGCCAGCAGTTTGCGGGAGTATCAGCCCCAGCATTTT NA TRBV27 NA TRBJ1-5
CASSLAGQNYEQYF TGTGCCAGCAGCTTGGCGGGACAGAATTACGAGCAGTACTTC TRBD1 TRBV5-6 NA TRBJ2-7
CASSVEAGAKTQYF TGTGCCAGCAGCGTAGAGGCGGGGGCGAAGACCCAGTACTTC NA TRBV9 NA TRBJ2-5
CASSVGTGASPLHF TGTGCCAGCAGCGTGGGGACAGGTGCTAGCCCCCTCCACTTT TRBD1 TRBV9 few TRBJ1-6
CASSYSSGVGSPLHF TGTGCCAGCAGTTACTCGAGTGGAGTTGGTTCACCCCTCCACTTT NA TRBV6-6 NA TRBJ1-6
CAISLTLAGGTGELFF TGTGCCATCAGTCTGACCCTAGCGGGGGGGACCGGGGAGCTGTTTTTT TRBD2 TRBV10-3 NA TRBJ2-2
CASSFGGNTIYF TGTGCCAGCAGTTTCGGCGGAAACACCATATATTTT NA TRBV28 NA TRBJ1-3
CALQRDRLTTF TGTGCCCTCCAGAGGGACAGACTTACAACCTTC TRBD1 TRBV6-1 once TRBJ1-2
CATRWTGRNEQYF TGTGCCACCAGGTGGACTGGGAGGAACGAGCAGTACTTC NA TRBV15 NA TRBJ2-7
CASSYRGLSTDTQYF TGTGCCAGCAGTTACCGCGGTCTTAGCACAGATACGCAGTATTTT NA TRBV6-5 NA TRBJ2-3
CASSFGPRVSQYF TGTGCCAGCAGCTTCGGGCCGAGGGTGTCCCAGTATTTT NA TRBV5-4 NA TRBJ2-3
CASSSGQGAHETQYF TGTGCTAGCAGCTCCGGACAGGGGGCGCATGAGACCCAGTACTTC TRBD1 TRBV7-7 few TRBJ2-5
CASSADGGISEAFF TGTGCCAGCAGCGCCGACGGGGGAATATCTGAAGCTTTCTTT NA TRBV7-2 NA TRBJ1-1
CASSYQQGTDTQYF TGTGCCAGCAGTTACCAACAGGGCACAGATACGCAGTATTTT NA TRBV6-6 NA TRBJ2-3
CASSTTGLWEEQYF TGTGCCAGCTCTACGACAGGGCTATGGGAAGAGCAGTACTTC TRBD1 TRBV18 few TRBJ2-7